This section outlines one T cell receptor (beta chain) sequence together with its context. The antigen remains unidentified. Healthy individuals who donated bone marrow served as the donors. It was with 60 Vbeta and 13 Jbeta primers that the PCR ran. Clones were sequenced by immunoSEQ multiplex PCR, and TCRdb holds only the in-frame ones, with some missing. The top ten hold 7.5% to 9% of the sample, which has more than 85,000 clones, roughly three quarters seen once. The data are from a study of cytomegalovirus exposure and HLA in healthy donors. The study's findings and limits: TCR association rates varied by HLA locus in a later analysis, with DRB1 highest and HLA-C lowest.

J gave up 6 bases and V 4 bases, and 9 bases lay outside the gene matches. The CDR3 is 16 amino acids. Germline CDR1 is SGHRS and CDR2 is YFSETQ. This TCR was recovered from a female donor in good health and CMV-seronegative. V is TRBV5-1 and J is TRBJ1-5, with 11 bases aligning to TRBD1. Sequencing was performed on PBMCs. CDR3 in DNA: TGCGCCAGCAGCCCCGGGACAGGGGGAAAAGGTCAGCCCCAGCATTTT. This sequence encodes CASSPGTGGKGQPQHF.